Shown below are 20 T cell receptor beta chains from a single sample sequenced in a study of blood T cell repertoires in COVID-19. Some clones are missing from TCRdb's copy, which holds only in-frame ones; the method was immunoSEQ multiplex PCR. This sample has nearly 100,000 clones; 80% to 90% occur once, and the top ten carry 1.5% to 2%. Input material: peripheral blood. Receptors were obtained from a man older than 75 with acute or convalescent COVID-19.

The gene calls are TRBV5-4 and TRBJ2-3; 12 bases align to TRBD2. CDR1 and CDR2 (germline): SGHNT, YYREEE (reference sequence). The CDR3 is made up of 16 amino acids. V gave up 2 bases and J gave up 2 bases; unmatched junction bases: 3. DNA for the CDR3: TGTGCCAGCAGCTTACGACTAGCGGGAGTCACAGATACGCAGTATTTT. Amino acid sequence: CASSLRLAGVTDTQYF.

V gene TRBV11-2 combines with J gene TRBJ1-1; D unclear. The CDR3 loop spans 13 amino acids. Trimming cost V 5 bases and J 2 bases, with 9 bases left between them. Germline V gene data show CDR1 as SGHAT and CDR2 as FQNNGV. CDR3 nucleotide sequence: TGTGCCAGCAGCCAGGAAGCCAACACTGAAGCTTTCTTT. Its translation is CASSQEANTEAFF.

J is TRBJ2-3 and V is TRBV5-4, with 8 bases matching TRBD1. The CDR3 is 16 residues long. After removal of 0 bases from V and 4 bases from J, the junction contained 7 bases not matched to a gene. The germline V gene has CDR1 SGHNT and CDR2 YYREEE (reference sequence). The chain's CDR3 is CASSLGTGHRADTQYF. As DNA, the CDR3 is TGTGCCAGCAGCTTGGGGACAGGGCATCGAGCAGATACGCAGTATTTT.

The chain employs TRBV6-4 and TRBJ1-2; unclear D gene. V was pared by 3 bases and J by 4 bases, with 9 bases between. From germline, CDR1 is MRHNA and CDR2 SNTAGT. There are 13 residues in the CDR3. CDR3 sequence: CASSDPYSYGYTF. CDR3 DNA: TGTGCCAGCAGTGATCCCTACAGCTATGGCTACACCTTC.

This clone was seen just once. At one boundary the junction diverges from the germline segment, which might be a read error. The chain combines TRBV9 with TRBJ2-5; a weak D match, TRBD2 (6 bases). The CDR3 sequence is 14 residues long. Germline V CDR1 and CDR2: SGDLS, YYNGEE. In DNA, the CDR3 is TGTGCCAGCAGCGAGCATGGAGGGGAAGAAACCCAGTACTTC. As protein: CASSEHGGEETQYF.

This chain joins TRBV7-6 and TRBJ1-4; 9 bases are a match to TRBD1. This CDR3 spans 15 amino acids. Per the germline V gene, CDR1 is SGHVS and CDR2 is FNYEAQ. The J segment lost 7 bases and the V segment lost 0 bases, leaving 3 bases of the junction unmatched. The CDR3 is CASSLATGGPEKLFF. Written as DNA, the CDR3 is TGTGCCAGCAGCTTAGCTACAGGGGGCCCTGAAAAACTGTTTTTT.

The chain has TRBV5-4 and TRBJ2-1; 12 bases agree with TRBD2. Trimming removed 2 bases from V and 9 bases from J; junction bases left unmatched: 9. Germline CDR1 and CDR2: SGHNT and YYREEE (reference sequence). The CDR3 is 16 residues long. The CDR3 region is CASSLPGLAGISEQFF. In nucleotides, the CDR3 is TGTGCCAGCAGCTTACCAGGACTAGCGGGAATAAGTGAGCAGTTCTTC.

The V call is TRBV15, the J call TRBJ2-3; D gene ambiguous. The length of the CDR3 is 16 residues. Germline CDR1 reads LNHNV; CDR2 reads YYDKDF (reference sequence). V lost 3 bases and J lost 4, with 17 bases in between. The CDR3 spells CATSRAGVLRADTQYF. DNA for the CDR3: TGTGCCACCAGCAGGGCTGGAGTCCTCCGCGCAGATACGCAGTATTTT.

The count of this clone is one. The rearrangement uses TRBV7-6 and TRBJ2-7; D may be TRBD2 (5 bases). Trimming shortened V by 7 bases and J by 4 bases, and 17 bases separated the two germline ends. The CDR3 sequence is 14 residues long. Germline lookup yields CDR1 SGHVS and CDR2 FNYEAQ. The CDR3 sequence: CASTRNPGDYEQYF. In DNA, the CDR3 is TGTGCCAGCACCCGGAACCCCGGGGATTACGAGCAGTACTTC.

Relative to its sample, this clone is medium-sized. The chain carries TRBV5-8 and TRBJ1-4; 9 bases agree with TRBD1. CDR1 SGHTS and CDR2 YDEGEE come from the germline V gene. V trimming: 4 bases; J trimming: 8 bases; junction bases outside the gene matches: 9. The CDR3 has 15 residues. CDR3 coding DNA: TGTGCCAGCAGCCCCGGACAGGGGCAGGGGGAAAAACTGTTTTTT. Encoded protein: CASSPGQGQGEKLFF.

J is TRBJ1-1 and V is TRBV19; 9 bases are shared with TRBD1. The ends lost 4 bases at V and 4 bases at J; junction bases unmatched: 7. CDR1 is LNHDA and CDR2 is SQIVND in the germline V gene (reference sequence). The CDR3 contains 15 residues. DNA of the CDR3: TGTGCCAGTAGTACAACAGGGGGCCGGGGCACTGAAGCTTTCTTT. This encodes CASSTTGGRGTEAFF.

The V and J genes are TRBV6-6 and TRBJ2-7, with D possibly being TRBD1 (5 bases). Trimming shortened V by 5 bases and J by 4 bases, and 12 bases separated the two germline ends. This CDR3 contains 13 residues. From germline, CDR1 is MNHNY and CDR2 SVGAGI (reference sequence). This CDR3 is CASSELRVYEQYF. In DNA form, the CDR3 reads TGTGCCAGCAGTGAGCTCAGGGTTTACGAGCAGTACTTC.

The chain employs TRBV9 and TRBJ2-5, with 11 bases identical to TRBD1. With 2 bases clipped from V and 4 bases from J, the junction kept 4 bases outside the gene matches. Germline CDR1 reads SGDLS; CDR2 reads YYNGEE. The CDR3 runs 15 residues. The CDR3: CASSVGTGGAETQYF. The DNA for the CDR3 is TGTGCCAGCAGCGTGGGGACAGGGGGTGCAGAGACCCAGTACTTC.

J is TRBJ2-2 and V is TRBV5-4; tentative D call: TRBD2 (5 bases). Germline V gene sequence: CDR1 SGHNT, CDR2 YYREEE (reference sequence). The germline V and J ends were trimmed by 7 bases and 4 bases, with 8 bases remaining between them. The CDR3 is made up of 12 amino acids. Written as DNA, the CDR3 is TGTGCCAGCGGGAGCATCACCGGGGAGCTGTTTTTT. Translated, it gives CASGSITGELFF.

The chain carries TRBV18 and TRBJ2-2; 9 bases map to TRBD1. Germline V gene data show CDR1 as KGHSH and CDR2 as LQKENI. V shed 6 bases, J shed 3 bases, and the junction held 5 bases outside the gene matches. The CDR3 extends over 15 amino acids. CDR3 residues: CASSQGQGYTGELFF. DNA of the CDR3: TGTGCCAGCTCCCAGGGACAGGGATACACCGGGGAGCTGTTTTTT.

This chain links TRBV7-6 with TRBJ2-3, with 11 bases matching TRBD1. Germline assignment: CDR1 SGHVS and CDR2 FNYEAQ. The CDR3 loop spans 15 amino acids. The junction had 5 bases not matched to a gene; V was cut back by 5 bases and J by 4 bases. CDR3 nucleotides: TGTGCCAGCAGCCCCCGGGACAGGGGGTCAGATACGCAGTATTTT. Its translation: CASSPRDRGSDTQYF.

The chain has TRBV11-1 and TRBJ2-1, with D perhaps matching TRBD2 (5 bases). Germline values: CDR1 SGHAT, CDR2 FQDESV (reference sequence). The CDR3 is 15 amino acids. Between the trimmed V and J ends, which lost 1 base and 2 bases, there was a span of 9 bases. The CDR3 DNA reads TGTGCCAGCAGCTTAGGAGGGAGAGCCTACAATGAGCAGTTCTTC. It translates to CASSLGGRAYNEQFF.

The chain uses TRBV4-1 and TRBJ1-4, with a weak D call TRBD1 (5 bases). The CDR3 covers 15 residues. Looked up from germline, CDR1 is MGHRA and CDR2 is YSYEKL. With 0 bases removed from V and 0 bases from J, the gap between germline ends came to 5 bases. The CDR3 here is CASSQDRATNEKLFF. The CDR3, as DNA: TGCGCCAGCAGCCAAGACAGGGCAACTAATGAAAAACTGTTTTTT.

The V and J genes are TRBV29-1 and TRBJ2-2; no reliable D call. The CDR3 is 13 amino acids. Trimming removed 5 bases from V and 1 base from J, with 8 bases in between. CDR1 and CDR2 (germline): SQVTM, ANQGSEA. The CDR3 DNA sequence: TGCAGCGTTATATCCGGGAACACCGGGGAGCTGTTTTTT. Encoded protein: CSVISGNTGELFF.

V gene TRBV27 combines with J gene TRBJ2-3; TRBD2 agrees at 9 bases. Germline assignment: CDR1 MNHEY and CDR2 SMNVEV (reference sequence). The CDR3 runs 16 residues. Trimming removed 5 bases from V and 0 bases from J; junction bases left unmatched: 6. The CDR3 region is CASSESSGASTDTQYF. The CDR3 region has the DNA TGTGCCAGCAGTGAATCTAGCGGGGCGAGCACAGATACGCAGTATTTT.